The clone carrying this T cell receptor (beta chain) was detected many times. Its target is unknown. In germline, CDR1 is SGHAT, CDR2 FQNNGV. The CDR3 loop spans 11 amino acids. V dropped 6 bases and J dropped 13; count of bases not matched to a gene: 5. This specimen belongs to a study of T cells after yellow fever vaccination. Study results and caveats: When the response was secondary, it was weaker but reached its peak faster, day 5 versus 15.

UMIs were added to TCR cDNA along with a universal primer site when it was made by 5'RACE template switching. Each CDR3 protein is one row after TCRdb ran MiXCR on the 5' RACE reads. There are some 550,000 distinct CDR3 sequences in the sample; over 15% occur only once, and around an eighth lies in the top ten. This sequence was found in a man younger than 45 who received the YFV17D yellow fever vaccine. The gene calls are TRBV11-2 and TRBJ2-1; the match to TRBD2 covers 8 bases. The specimen comprised PBMCs, sampled 15 days after the yellow fever booster vaccination. In DNA, the CDR3 is TGTGCCAGCAGTTCGGGGGGGGAACAGTTCTTC. Amino acid sequence: CASSSGGEQFF.